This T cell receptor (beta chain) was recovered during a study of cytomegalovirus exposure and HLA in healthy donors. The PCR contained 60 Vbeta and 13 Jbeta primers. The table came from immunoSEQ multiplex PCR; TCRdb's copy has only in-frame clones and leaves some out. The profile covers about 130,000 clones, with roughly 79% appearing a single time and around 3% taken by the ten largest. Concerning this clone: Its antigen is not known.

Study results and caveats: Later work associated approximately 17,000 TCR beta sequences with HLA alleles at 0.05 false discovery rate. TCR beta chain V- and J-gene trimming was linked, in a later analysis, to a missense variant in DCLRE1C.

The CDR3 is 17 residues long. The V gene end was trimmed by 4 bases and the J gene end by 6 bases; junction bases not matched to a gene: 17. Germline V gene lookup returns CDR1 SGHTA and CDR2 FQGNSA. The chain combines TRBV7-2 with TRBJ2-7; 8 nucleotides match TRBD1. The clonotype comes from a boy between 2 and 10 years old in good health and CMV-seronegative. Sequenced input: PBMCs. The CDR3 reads CASSSRGDRGYDGEQYF. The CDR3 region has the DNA TGTGCCAGCAGCTCGAGGGGAGACAGGGGTTATGACGGCGAGCAGTACTTC.